These T cell receptor beta chains were read from a single sample in a study of lymphopenia after photon versus proton radiotherapy. Data came from immunoSEQ multiplex PCR; TCRdb stores just in-frame clones and leaves some out. The sample holds 20,000 to 25,000 clones, 85% seen once. The sequenced sample was peripheral blood, obtained from a patient treated with photon-based radiotherapy. These receptors were taken from a man aged 55-75 years with pancreatic cancer. The CDR3 runs from the conserved cysteine through the conserved F or W. The D gene is left open where the match is weak. A row's size may be missing; if present it is once, few, many or a size class.

TGTGCCAGTAGTGGTTACAGTCTAGGAGAGACCCAGTACTTC	CASSGYSLGETQYF	TRBJ2-5	-	-	TRBV19
TGTGCCGCCTGGGACTTCTCGTTGAATGAGCAGTTCTTC	CAAWDFSLNEQFF	TRBJ2-1	-	-	TRBV21-1
TGTGCCAGCAGTCCCTACGAGCAGTACTTC	CASSPYEQYF	TRBJ2-7	-	-	TRBV27
TGCAGCGTTGCCGGGACAGGTGACACCGGGGAGCTGTTTTTT	CSVAGTGDTGELFF	TRBJ2-2	TRBD1	-	TRBV29-1
TGTGCCATCTCAGAAGGGTTAAACACTGAAGCTTTCTTT	CAISEGLNTEAFF	TRBJ1-1	-	-	TRBV10-3
TGTGCCAGCAGCTTAGTAGGTCAGGGTGAAGATACGCAGTATTTT	CASSLVGQGEDTQYF	TRBJ2-3	-	-	TRBV7-2
TGTGCCAGCAGTGCCATGGGCTGGCCCACAGATACGCAGTATTTT	CASSAMGWPTDTQYF	TRBJ2-3	-	-	TRBV6-4
TGTGCCAGTATGACAGGGGGCGCGAGGAGCTACACCTTC	CASMTGGARSYTF	TRBJ1-2	TRBD1	-	TRBV27
TGCAGCGTAGAACATGAGGCTGAAGCTTTCTTT	CSVEHEAEAFF	TRBJ1-1	-	few	TRBV29-1
TGTGCCAGCTCAAGAAACAGCGATGGCTACACCTTC	CASSRNSDGYTF	TRBJ1-2	-	-	TRBV18
TGTGCCAGCAGCTTAGATAAGGGGAACACTGAAGCTTTCTTT	CASSLDKGNTEAFF	TRBJ1-1	-	-	TRBV7-9
TGTGCCAGCAGCCAAGCCCCTAATTCACCCCTCCACTTT	CASSQAPNSPLHF	TRBJ1-6	-	-	TRBV14
TGTGCCAGCAGCGGAGCGGGGGGCCTCCAAGAGACCCAGTACTTC	CASSGAGGLQETQYF	TRBJ2-5	TRBD2	-	TRBV9
TGTGCCAGCACCAAAAGGACTAGCGTTTTTACCGGGGAGCTGTTTTTT	CASTKRTSVFTGELFF	TRBJ2-2	TRBD2	once	TRBV2
TGTGCCAGCAGTTACTCCGCGACAGGGGACGGCTACACCTTC	CASSYSATGDGYTF	TRBJ1-2	TRBD1	-	TRBV6-5
TGTGCCAGCAGCCAAGGGGACAGGGACACTGAAGCTTTCTTT	CASSQGDRDTEAFF	TRBJ1-1	TRBD1	-	TRBV4-2
TGTGCCAGCAGTGAAGTGGGTGGTTGGAACTACCGGCCATACGAGCAGTACTTC	CASSEVGGWNYRPYEQYF	TRBJ2-7	-	-	TRBV6-1
TGTGCCAGCAGCTGGGGAAGCACAGATACGCAGTATTTT	CASSWGSTDTQYF	TRBJ2-3	-	-	TRBV11-2
TGTGCCATCACGAGGGTGGCCTCAACTCGCGGGGAGGTAAATGAGCAGTTCTTC	CAITRVASTRGEVNEQFF	TRBJ2-1	-	-	TRBV11-3
TGCAGCGTAGCCCGGGAAAGCACAGATACGCAGTATTTT	CSVARESTDTQYF	TRBJ2-3	-	-	TRBV29-1
TGTGCCAGCAATTCAGGGGGCGCAGATTATGGCTACACCTTC	CASNSGGADYGYTF	TRBJ1-2	TRBD1	-	TRBV2
TGTGCCACCGCCGGGACGACTGGAAACACCATATATTTT	CATAGTTGNTIYF	TRBJ1-3	-	-	TRBV15
TGTGCCATCAGTGAGATGGCGCCCCCCCCGGGGAATGAGCAGTTCTTC	CAISEMAPPPGNEQFF	TRBJ2-1	-	-	TRBV10-3
TGTGCCAGCAGTGAAATGACTCAGTATTTT	CASSEMTQYF	TRBJ2-3	-	-	TRBV2
TGTGCCAGCAGCGTAGCGGATTTCGGGGAAAAACTGTTTTTT	CASSVADFGEKLFF	TRBJ1-4	-	-	TRBV9
TGTGCCAGCAGCTACTACCCCCCCCGGGAAAAAAATAATTCACCCCTCCACTTT	CASSYYPPREKNNSPLHF	TRBJ1-6	-	-	TRBV7-4
TGTGCCAGTAGGAACCAGGGAAACCTTAACTATGGCTACACCTTC	CASRNQGNLNYGYTF	TRBJ1-2	-	-	TRBV19
TGTGCCAGCGTCGTTGGGAGGGGGAATGGCTACACCTTC	CASVVGRGNGYTF	TRBJ1-2	-	-	TRBV6-6
TGTGCCAGCAGCCCCCTGCGGGGGCCCAGGGAGCAGTACTTC	CASSPLRGPREQYF	TRBJ2-7	-	-	TRBV11-1
TGTGCCAGCAGCTTTAACATCAACACCGGGGAGCTGTTTTTT	CASSFNINTGELFF	TRBJ2-2	-	-	TRBV7-2
TGTGCCATCAGTGAGTCGGCTAGCACAGATACGCAGTATTTT	CAISESASTDTQYF	TRBJ2-3	-	few	TRBV10-3
TGTGCCAGCTCACCAACTCTCGGGCAGCATAGCAATCAGCCCCAGCATTTT	CASSPTLGQHSNQPQHF	TRBJ1-5	-	once	TRBV18
TGTGCCAGCAGCCCCGGAACGATTACTAACTATGGCTACACCTTC	CASSPGTITNYGYTF	TRBJ1-2	-	-	TRBV7-2
TGTGCCAGCAGCCGACCGGTCCTCATGAACACTGAAGCTTTCTTT	CASSRPVLMNTEAFF	TRBJ1-1	-	-	TRBV5-5
TGCGCCAGCAGCTTGGACCCGGGACGGGCGCTTCAAAGTCTGGCCAAAAACATTCAGTACTTC	CASSLDPGRALQSLAKNIQYF	TRBJ2-4	-	-	TRBV5-1
TGTGCCAGCAGCCCGAATTATAGCAATCAGCCCCAGCATTTT	CASSPNYSNQPQHF	TRBJ1-5	-	-	TRBV4-2
TGTGCCAGCAGCGTTGGACTAGCGGATTTGCATGAGCAGTTCTTC	CASSVGLADLHEQFF	TRBJ2-1	TRBD2	-	TRBV11-1
TGTGCCAGCGCCCAGGGGGGAGGTACCTACGAGCAGTACTTC	CASAQGGGTYEQYF	TRBJ2-7	-	once	TRBV18
TGTGCCAGTAGTAGGGACGACAGGATCTATGGCTACACCTTC	CASSRDDRIYGYTF	TRBJ1-2	-	-	TRBV19
TGCGCCAGCAGCTTGGACTTTTCGGGGGGGCTCTTTGATACGCAGTATTTT	CASSLDFSGGLFDTQYF	TRBJ2-3	TRBD2	-	TRBV5-1
TGTGCCAGCAGCCGGGGGGGCCCTGAGACCCAGTACTTC	CASSRGGPETQYF	TRBJ2-5	TRBD2	-	TRBV5-4
TGTGCCAGCAGTGAAGAACCAGGGATGAGCTATGGCTACACCTTC	CASSEEPGMSYGYTF	TRBJ1-2	-	-	TRBV6-1
TGTGCCAGCAGCCAGGACACTTGGAGTGGCTACACCTTC	CASSQDTWSGYTF	TRBJ1-2	-	few	TRBV14
TGTGCCAGCAGCCCCGGAGGGGCCTCTGGAAACACCATATATTTT	CASSPGGASGNTIYF	TRBJ1-3	-	few	TRBV11-3
TGTGCCAGCAGCTACCCGGGGCGGACTGAAGCTTTCTTT	CASSYPGRTEAFF	TRBJ1-1	-	-	TRBV11-3
TGCGCCAGCAGCCCAGGACAGGGAAGGACTGGAAACACCATATATTTT	CASSPGQGRTGNTIYF	TRBJ1-3	TRBD1	-	TRBV5-1
TGTGCCAGCTCACCCACACCCCCCGCGGCTCCTGGAAACACCATATATTTT	CASSPTPPAAPGNTIYF	TRBJ1-3	-	few	TRBV18
TGCGCCAGCAGCCAGCTTGTCAGAAACACTGAAGCTTTCTTT	CASSQLVRNTEAFF	TRBJ1-1	-	-	TRBV4-1
TGCGCCAGCAGCCCCCTACTAGCGGGGGGGCTAAACGAGCAGTACTTC	CASSPLLAGGLNEQYF	TRBJ2-7	TRBD2	-	TRBV4-1
TGTGCCAGCTCACCAGGACAGGGACAAGAGACCCAGTACTTC	CASSPGQGQETQYF	TRBJ2-5	TRBD1	-	TRBV18
TGTGCCAGCAGTGACTCGAGGGGGGGCACAGATACGCAGTATTTT	CASSDSRGGTDTQYF	TRBJ2-3	-	-	TRBV6-4
TGTGCCAGCAGCGTAGAGGGGTTAGGCACTGAAGCTTTCTTT	CASSVEGLGTEAFF	TRBJ1-1	-	once	TRBV9
TGTGCCTATCACAGGGGCTTGAACACTGAAGCTTTCTTT	CAYHRGLNTEAFF	TRBJ1-1	TRBD1	-	TRBV30
TGTGCCAGCTCACCACCGACGTGGAGCGGCACAGATACGCAGTATTTT	CASSPPTWSGTDTQYF	TRBJ2-3	-	-	TRBV18
TGTGCCAGCAGCGCCCCGGGGAATAGGAATTCACCCCTCCACTTT	CASSAPGNRNSPLHF	TRBJ1-6	-	-	TRBV7-9
TGCAGCGTTCTAATCGGGGGCGAGCAGTACTTC	CSVLIGGEQYF	TRBJ2-7	-	-	TRBV29-1